This T cell receptor beta chain came from a study of cytomegalovirus exposure and HLA in healthy donors. This CDR3 has 11 amino acids. V lost 4 bases and J lost 9, with 7 bases in between. Germline loops: CDR1 MNHEY, CDR2 SVGAGI. Study-wide results and caveats: Researchers catalogued about 150 TCR beta chains as cytomegalovirus-associated. Testing in vitro showed a few CMV-associated chains specific for CMV antigens. Accurate predictions that matched the HLA-A and HLA-B alleles of most subjects were reportedly made from TCR beta sequences. In a later analysis, the majority of CMV-associated beta chains seemingly showed HLA restriction.

Remarks on this clone: The antigen is undetermined.

The PCR contained 60 Vbeta and 13 Jbeta primers. Measured with immunoSEQ multiplex PCR; TCRdb has only the in-frame clones, and not every one. Of roughly 140,000 clones in the sample, just over 70% were seen once. The TCR was taken from a woman aged 25 to 45 in good health and CMV-seronegative. Sequences were obtained from PBMCs. The J gene is TRBJ2-1, the V gene TRBV6-5; D gene uncertain. This CDR3 is CASSFGSEQFF. The CDR3 nucleotides are TGTGCCAGCAGTTTTGGCAGTGAGCAGTTCTTC.